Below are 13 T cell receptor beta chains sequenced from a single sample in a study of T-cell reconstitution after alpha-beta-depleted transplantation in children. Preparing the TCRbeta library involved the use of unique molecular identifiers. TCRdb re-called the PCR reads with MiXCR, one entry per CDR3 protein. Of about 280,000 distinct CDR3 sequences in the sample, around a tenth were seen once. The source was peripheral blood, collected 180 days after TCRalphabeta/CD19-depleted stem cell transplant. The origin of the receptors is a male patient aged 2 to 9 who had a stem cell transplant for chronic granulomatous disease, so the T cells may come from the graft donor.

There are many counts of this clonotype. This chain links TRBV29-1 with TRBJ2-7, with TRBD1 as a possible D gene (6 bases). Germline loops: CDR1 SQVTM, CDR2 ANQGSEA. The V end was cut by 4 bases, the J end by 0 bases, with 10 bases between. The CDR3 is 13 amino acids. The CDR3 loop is CSVVDRNSYEQYF. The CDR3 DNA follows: TGCAGCGTTGTGGACAGAAACTCCTACGAGCAGTACTTC.

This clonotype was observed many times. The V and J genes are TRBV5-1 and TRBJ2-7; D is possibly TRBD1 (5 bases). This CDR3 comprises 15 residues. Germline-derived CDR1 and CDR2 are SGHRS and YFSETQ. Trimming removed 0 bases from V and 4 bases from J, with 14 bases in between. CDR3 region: CASSLERGWRYEQYF. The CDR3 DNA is TGCGCCAGCAGCTTGGAAAGGGGCTGGAGATACGAGCAGTACTTC.

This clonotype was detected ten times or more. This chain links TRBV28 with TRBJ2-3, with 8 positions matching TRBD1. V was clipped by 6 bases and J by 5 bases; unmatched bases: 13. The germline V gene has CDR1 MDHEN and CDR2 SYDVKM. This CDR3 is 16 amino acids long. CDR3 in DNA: TGTGCCAGCAGGTCCAGGGGGCGTTACGACGGAGATACGCAGTATTTT. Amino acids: CASRSRGRYDGDTQYF.

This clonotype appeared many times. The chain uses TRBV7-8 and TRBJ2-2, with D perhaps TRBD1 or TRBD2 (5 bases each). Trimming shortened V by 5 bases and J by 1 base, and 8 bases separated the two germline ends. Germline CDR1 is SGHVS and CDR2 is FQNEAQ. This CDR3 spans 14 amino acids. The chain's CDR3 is CASSRDGNTGELFF. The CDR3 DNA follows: TGTGCCAGCAGCCGGGACGGGAACACCGGGGAGCTGTTTTTT. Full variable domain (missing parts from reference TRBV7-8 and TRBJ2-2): GAGVSQSPRYKVAKRGQDVALRCDPISGHVSLFWYQQALGQGPEFLTYFQNEAQLDKSGLPSDRFFAERPEGSVSTLKIQRTQQEDSAVYLCASSRDGNTGELFFGEGSRLTVL.

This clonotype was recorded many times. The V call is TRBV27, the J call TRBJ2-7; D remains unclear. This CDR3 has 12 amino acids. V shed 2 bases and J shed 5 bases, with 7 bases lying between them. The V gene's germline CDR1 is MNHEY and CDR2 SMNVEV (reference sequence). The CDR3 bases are TGTGCCAGCAGTTTAACCCTCAACGAGCAGTACTTC. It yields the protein CASSLTLNEQYF.

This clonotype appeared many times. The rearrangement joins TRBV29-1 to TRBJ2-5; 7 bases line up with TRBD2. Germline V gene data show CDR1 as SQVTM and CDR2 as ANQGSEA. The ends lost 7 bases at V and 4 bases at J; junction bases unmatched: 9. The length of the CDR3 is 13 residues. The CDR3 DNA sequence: TGCAGCGAGCGACCACTAGCGAGAGAGACCCAGTACTTC. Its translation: CSERPLARETQYF.

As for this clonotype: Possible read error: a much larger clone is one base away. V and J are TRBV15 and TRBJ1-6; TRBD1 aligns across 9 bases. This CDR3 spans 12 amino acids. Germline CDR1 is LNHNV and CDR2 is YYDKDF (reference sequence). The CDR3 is CATSRTGGPLYF. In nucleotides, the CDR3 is TGTGCCACCAGCAGAACAGGGGGCCCCCTCTACTTT.

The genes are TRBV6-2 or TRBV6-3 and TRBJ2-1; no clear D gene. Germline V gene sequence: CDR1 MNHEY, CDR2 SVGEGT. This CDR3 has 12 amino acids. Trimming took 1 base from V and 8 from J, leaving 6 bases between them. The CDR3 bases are TGTGCCAGCAGTTACTTGGGTGATGAGCAGTTCTTC. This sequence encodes CASSYLGDEQFF.

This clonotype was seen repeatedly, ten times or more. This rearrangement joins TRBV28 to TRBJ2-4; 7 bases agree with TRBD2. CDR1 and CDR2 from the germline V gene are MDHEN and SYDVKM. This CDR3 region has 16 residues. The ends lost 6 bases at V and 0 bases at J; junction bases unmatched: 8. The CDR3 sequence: CASSRPSGLAKNIQYF. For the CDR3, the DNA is TGTGCCAGCAGCCGCCCTAGCGGATTAGCCAAAAACATTCAGTACTTC.

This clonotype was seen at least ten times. This CDR3 reads CASRGTSGSYNEQFF. Here the CDR3 DNA reads TGTGCCAGCAGAGGGACTAGCGGCTCCTACAATGAGCAGTTCTTC. V usage is TRBV9 and J usage is TRBJ2-1; 11 bases are a match to TRBD2. Germline trimming cut 5 bases from V and 0 bases from J; bases unmatched to any gene: 1. CDR1 is SGDLS, CDR2 YYNGEE, per germline. CDR3 length: 15 amino acids.

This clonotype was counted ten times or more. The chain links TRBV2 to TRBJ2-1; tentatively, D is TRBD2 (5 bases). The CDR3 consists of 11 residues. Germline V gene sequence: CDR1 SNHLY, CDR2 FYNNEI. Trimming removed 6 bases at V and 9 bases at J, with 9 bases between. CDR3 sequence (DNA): TGTGCCAGCAGACTCGGAGGTGAGCAGTTCTTC. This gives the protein CASRLGGEQFF.

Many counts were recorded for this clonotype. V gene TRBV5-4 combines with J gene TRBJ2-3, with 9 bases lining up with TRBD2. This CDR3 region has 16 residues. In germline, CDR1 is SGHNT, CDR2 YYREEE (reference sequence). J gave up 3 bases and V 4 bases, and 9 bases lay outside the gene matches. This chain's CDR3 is CASSPAPSGATDTQYF. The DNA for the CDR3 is TGTGCCAGCAGCCCGGCCCCTAGCGGGGCTACAGATACGCAGTATTTT.

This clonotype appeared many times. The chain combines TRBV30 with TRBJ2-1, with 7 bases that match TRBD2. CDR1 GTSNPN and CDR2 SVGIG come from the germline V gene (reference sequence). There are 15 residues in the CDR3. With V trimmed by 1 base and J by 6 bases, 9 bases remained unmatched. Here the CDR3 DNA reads TGTGCCTGGAGTGGGGTCGGCGGGAGCATCAATGAGCAGTTCTTC. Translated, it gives CAWSGVGGSINEQFF. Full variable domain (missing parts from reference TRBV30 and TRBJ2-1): SQTIHQWPATLVQPVGSPLSLECTVEGTSNPNLYWYRQAAGRGLQLLFYSVGIGQISSEVPQNLSASRPQDRQFILSSKKLLLSDSGFYLCAWSGVGGSINEQFFGPGTRLTVL.